One sample yielded the 26 T cell receptor beta chains listed below, sequenced in a study of shared clonotypes between healthy human individuals. TCRdb's table, derived via immunoSEQ multiplex PCR, lists solely in-frame clones and lacks some. Among about 1.1 million clones listed, approximately 75% were seen once. Sequenced material: memory CD4+ T cells from PBMCs. Subset noted: CD45RA-negative fraction. These receptors came from a young man in good health. Some clones in this sample may be carry-over from other donors' samples.

This clone appeared once. The chain recombines TRBV5-4 with TRBJ2-5; TRBD2 might be the D (6 bases). The end of the DNA fits TRBJ2-7 better, so the J call may be wrong. Germline-derived CDR1 and CDR2 are SGHNT and YYREEE (reference sequence). CDR3 size: 14 residues. CDR3 sequence (DNA): TGTGCCAGCAGCTTGGCGGGAGACGGTTACGAGCAGTACTTC. Its translation: CASSLAGDGYEQYF.

CDR3 DNA: TGTGCCAGCAGCCTACGACAGAGGGAGACCCAGTACTTC. This translates into CASSLRQRETQYF. The gene calls are TRBV14 and TRBJ2-5; the D gene is possibly TRBD1 (5 bases). The germline CDR1 and CDR2 sequences are SGHDN and FVKESK. V shed 4 bases and J shed 5 bases, with 11 bases lying between them. The CDR3 covers 13 residues.

Concerning this clone itself: A much larger clone differs by one base, so this may be a read error. The chain joins TRBV27 to TRBJ2-5; D gene unclear. Between the trimmed V and J ends, which lost 2 bases and 10 bases, there was a span of 8 bases. There are 11 residues in the CDR3. From germline, CDR1 is MNHEY and CDR2 SMNVEV (reference sequence). CDR3 nucleotides: TGTGCCAGCAGTTTAAGAGGAATCCAGTACTTC. Translating gives CASSLRGIQYF.

This clone showed up just once. This chain uses TRBV25-1 with TRBJ2-1, with 10 bases lining up with TRBD2. CDR3 length equals 15 residues. Trimming took 4 bases from V and 7 from J; bases not matched to a gene: 7. Germline CDR1 MGHDK, CDR2 SYGVNS. CDR3 amino acids: CASSVGLAGVNEQFF. DNA for the CDR3: TGTGCCAGCAGTGTAGGTCTAGCGGGAGTAAATGAGCAGTTCTTC. Using reference TRBV25-1 and TRBJ2-1 for the parts outside the CDR3, the full variable domain is EADIYQTPRYLVIGTGKKITLECSQTMGHDKMYWYQQDPGMELHLIHYSYGVNSTEKGDLSSESTVSRIRTEHFPLTLESARPSHTSQYLCASSVGLAGVNEQFFGPGTRLTVL.

The CDR3 sequence: CASSTAYNEQFF. The CDR3 bases are TGCGCCAGCAGCACAGCCTACAATGAGCAGTTCTTC. V gene TRBV5-1 combines with J gene TRBJ2-1; D gene uncertain. This CDR3 region has 12 residues. The V end lost 4 bases, the J end lost 2 bases, and 4 bases lay between the germline ends. In germline, CDR1 is SGHRS, CDR2 YFSETQ.

The CDR3 region is CASSSRDWSYEQYF. Written as DNA, the CDR3 is TGTGCCAGCAGCAGCCGGGACTGGTCCTACGAGCAGTACTTC. The rearrangement uses TRBV5-4 and TRBJ2-7; weak D call: TRBD2 (6 bases). Trimming took 4 bases from V and 1 from J, leaving 12 bases between them. CDR1 is SGHNT, CDR2 YYREEE, per germline (reference sequence). This CDR3 has 14 amino acids.

J is TRBJ2-3 and V is TRBV6-4; possible D gene TRBD2, 7 bases. Trimming took off 7 bases at V and 1 base at J, with 15 bases between the two ends. Germline CDR1 and CDR2: MRHNA and SNTAGT. The CDR3 has 15 amino acids. CDR3 nucleotides: TGTGCCAGCAATGTACTCGGGGGGCGCACAGATACGCAGTATTTT. Translated, it gives CASNVLGGRTDTQYF.

This clone appeared a few times. The chain uses TRBV2 and TRBJ2-7; 11 bases agree with TRBD2. Trimming removed 4 bases from V and 4 bases from J; junction bases left unmatched: 3. The germline V gene encodes CDR1 SNHLY and CDR2 FYNNEI. The CDR3 runs to 14 residues. The CDR3 bases are TGTGCCAGCAGTGGACTAGCGGGAAAGTACGAGCAGTACTTC. Residues: CASSGLAGKYEQYF. Full variable domain (missing parts from reference TRBV2 and TRBJ2-7): EPEVTQTPSHQVTQMGQEVILRCVPISNHLYFYWYRQILGQKVEFLVSFYNNEISEKSEIFDDQFSVERPDGSNFTLKIRSTKLEDSAMYFCASSGLAGKYEQYFGPGTRLTVT.

The V call is TRBV6-5, the J call TRBJ2-2; no reliable D call. This CDR3 spans 12 amino acids. The germline gives CDR1 MNHEY, CDR2 SVGAGI. The ends were cut back, 0 bases at V and 9 bases at J, with 5 bases in the middle. CDR3 in DNA: TGTGCCAGCAGTTACTCTTCTAGGGAGCTGTTTTTT. The encoded protein is CASSYSSRELFF.

The chain is built from TRBV18 and TRBJ1-3, with 8 bases fitting TRBD1. The germline V gene has CDR1 KGHSH and CDR2 LQKENI. The CDR3 spans 15 residues. The J segment lost 5 bases and the V segment lost 3 bases, leaving 6 bases of the junction unmatched. The CDR3 region has the DNA TGTGCCAGCTCACCGACAGGACAGGGACGAAACACCATATATTTT. This translates into CASSPTGQGRNTIYF.

CDR3 sequence (DNA): TGTGCCAGCAGTTTAGAACAGGGCCTGGGAAGTGAGCAGTTCTTC. Translated: CASSLEQGLGSEQFF. The chain joins TRBV28 to TRBJ2-1, with D possibly TRBD1 on 6 matching bases. V lost 2 bases to trimming and J lost 9 bases, with 17 bases between them. The germline CDR1 and CDR2 sequences are MDHEN and SYDVKM. The CDR3 contains 15 residues. The full variable domain, completed using reference TRBV28 and TRBJ2-1, is DVKVTQSSRYLVKRTGEKVFLECVQDMDHENMFWYRQDPGLGLRLIYFSYDVKMKEKGDIPEGYSVSREKKERFSLILESASTNQTSMYLCASSLEQGLGSEQFFGPGTRLTVL.

The table lists this clone with a few counts. The genes are TRBV13 and TRBJ1-2, with TRBD1 as a possible D gene (6 bases). This CDR3 comprises 14 residues. Germline lookup yields CDR1 PRHDT and CDR2 FYEKMQ (reference sequence). V was shortened by 4 bases and J by 6 bases, with 15 bases between the two germline ends. The CDR3 is CASSSRGPEDGYTF. CDR3 sequence (DNA): TGTGCCAGCAGCTCCAGGGGCCCGGAAGATGGCTACACCTTC.

V usage is TRBV30 and J usage is TRBJ1-2; 7 bases are a match to TRBD1. V lost 1 base, J lost 7 bases, and 6 bases stayed unmatched. From germline, CDR1 is GTSNPN and CDR2 SVGIG (reference sequence). The CDR3 runs to 13 residues. Here the CDR3 DNA reads TGTGCCTGGAGTGGACAGGGTTATGGTGGCTACACCTTC. Protein product: CAWSGQGYGGYTF.

The V gene is TRBV28, the J gene TRBJ2-7; D might be TRBD1 (6 bases). The CDR3 consists of 16 residues. Germline V gives CDR1 MDHEN, CDR2 SYDVKM. V lost 5 bases and J 0 bases, leaving 17 bases between the germline ends. The CDR3 DNA follows: TGTGCCAGCAGTCCACTGACAGGTATGACCTCCTACGAGCAGTACTTC. Translating it yields CASSPLTGMTSYEQYF.

The sample holds a few counts of this clone. CDR3 residues: CASSLFFGREGDTQYF. CDR3 coding DNA: TGTGCCAGCAGCTTATTCTTTGGCCGGGAGGGAGATACGCAGTATTTT. The rearrangement joins TRBV7-6 to TRBJ2-3; 8 bases match TRBD2. Looked up from germline, CDR1 is SGHVS and CDR2 is FNYEAQ. The length of the CDR3 is 16 residues. Germline trimming cut 2 bases from V and 5 bases from J; bases unmatched to any gene: 9.

The chain has TRBV5-6 and TRBJ2-7; D is possibly TRBD1 (7 bases). Looked up from germline, CDR1 is SGHDT and CDR2 is YYEEEE. Trimming pared 0 bases from V and 2 bases from J, leaving 24 bases between. The CDR3 length is 19 residues. CDR3 protein: CASSLEAGGSGGQTYEQYF. CDR3 DNA: TGTGCCAGCAGCTTGGAAGCAGGGGGGAGCGGCGGTCAAACCTACGAGCAGTACTTC.

This clone was recorded only once. The chain carries TRBV5-6 and TRBJ1-2; TRBD1 matches at 7 bases. The CDR3 totals 16 residues. With 6 bases clipped from V and 2 bases from J, the junction kept 13 bases outside the gene matches. CDR1 is SGHDT, CDR2 YYEEEE, per germline. The DNA of the CDR3 is TGTGCCAGCACCCTGGGGACAGCCGAGTACAACTATGGCTACACCTTC. Translated: CASTLGTAEYNYGYTF.

The chain combines TRBV9 with TRBJ2-6; 14 bases align to TRBD2. Trimming cost V 3 bases and J 2 bases; bases outside gene matches: 1. Germline V gene lookup returns CDR1 SGDLS and CDR2 YYNGEE. The CDR3 loop spans 17 amino acids. CDR3 residues: CASSEGLAGAGANVLTF. The CDR3 nucleotides read TGTGCCAGCAGCGAGGGACTAGCGGGAGCTGGGGCCAACGTCCTGACTTTC.

The chain recombines TRBV19 with TRBJ1-2; 9 nucleotides align to TRBD1. Trimming removed 6 bases from V and 3 bases from J; junction bases left unmatched: 5. Germline V CDR1 and CDR2: LNHDA, SQIVND (reference sequence). This CDR3 is 14 amino acids long. The CDR3 DNA sequence: TGTGCCAGTAGGTATACAGGGGGCGACTATGGCTACACCTTC. It codes for CASRYTGGDYGYTF.

The V and J genes are TRBV6-6 and TRBJ2-1; 7 positions match TRBD2. Unmatched junction bases numbered 7, after V lost 6 bases and J lost 5 bases. This CDR3 spans 14 amino acids. Germline V gives CDR1 MNHNY, CDR2 SVGAGI (reference sequence). The CDR3 DNA follows: TGTGCCAGCAGGCAGCGGGCGGGAGACAATGAGCAGTTCTTC. The encoded protein is CASRQRAGDNEQFF.

This clone was seen ten or more times. Other DNA sequences from this sample encode an identical CDR3 as well. This CDR3 reads CAWSVIGTQGYTF. CDR3 bases: TGTGCCTGGAGTGTAATAGGGACGCAAGGCTACACCTTC. The chain recombines TRBV30 with TRBJ1-2, with D tentatively TRBD1 (5 bases). The germline gives CDR1 GTSNPN, CDR2 SVGIG (reference sequence). This CDR3 is 13 amino acids long. V was shortened by 0 bases and J by 8 bases, with 13 bases between the two germline ends.

The rearrangement joins TRBV30 to TRBJ1-6; D may be TRBD1 (5 bases). The CDR3 is made up of 13 amino acids. The V end lost 6 bases, the J end lost 5 bases, and 11 bases lay between the germline ends. The V gene's germline CDR1 is GTSNPN and CDR2 SVGIG (reference sequence). CDR3 DNA sequence: TGTGCCTGCCTGGGACCAAATAATTCACCCCTCCACTTT. Protein: CACLGPNNSPLHF.

This chain connects TRBV5-1 to TRBJ2-7; D is uncertain. The CDR3 has 15 amino acids. V lost 2 bases and J lost 7, with 19 bases in between. CDR1 SGHRS and CDR2 YFSETQ come from the germline V gene. The CDR3 DNA is TGCGCCAGCAGCTTTCTGGCAGCCATAGCCACGGAGCAGTACTTC. This gives the protein CASSFLAAIATEQYF.

The genes are TRBV7-3 and TRBJ2-1; D is uncertain. The length of the CDR3 is 14 residues. V lost 1 base to trimming and J lost 3 bases, with 7 bases between them. Per the germline V gene, CDR1 is SGHTA and CDR2 is FQGTGA. The CDR3 nucleotides read TGTGCCAGCAGCTTAATGAGTGGCTACAATGAGCAGTTCTTC. Its protein is CASSLMSGYNEQFF.

The chain uses TRBV5-1 and TRBJ2-7; possibly TRBD1 or TRBD2 for D (5 bases each). The CDR3 sequence is 14 residues long. Germline values: CDR1 SGHRS, CDR2 YFSETQ. The V end was cut by 3 bases, the J end by 6 bases, with 16 bases between. The CDR3 here is CASSWAGALGEQYF. For the CDR3, the DNA is TGCGCCAGCAGCTGGGCCGGGGCACTCGGCGAGCAGTACTTC.

The chain links TRBV2 to TRBJ1-2; TRBD1 might be the D (6 bases). Germline CDR1 and CDR2: SNHLY and FYNNEI. The V end was cut by 8 bases, the J end by 8 bases, with 21 bases between. The CDR3 consists of 14 residues. The CDR3 here is CASVTALGARGYTF. For the CDR3, the DNA is TGTGCCAGCGTCACCGCCCTGGGGGCCCGAGGCTACACCTTC.